These T cell receptor beta chains were read from a single sample in a study of OX40 agonist ivuxolimab in advanced cancers. Generated by immunoSEQ multiplex PCR, the TCRdb table keeps only in-frame clones and is missing some. The table includes 65,000 to 75,000 clones, approximately 85% detected once. The starting material was CD4+ or CD8+ T cells sorted from blood, obtained in a trial of the OX40 agonist ivuxolimab. These receptors came from an adult with an advanced solid tumor such as melanoma, head and neck, liver or kidney cancer. Both conserved end residues are part of each CDR3. The D gene is left open where the match is weak. Clone size is not always given. Where it is, it says once, few, many or a class for expanded clones.

cdr3_nt cdr3_aa v_call clone_size j_call d_call
TGTGCCAGCAGCTCGGGGACAGGGGAAGAAAAACTGTTTTTT CASSSGTGEEKLFF TRBV7-6 . TRBJ1-4 TRBD1
TGTGCCAGCAGCTTCGGTAACAAAAACATTCAGTACTTC CASSFGNKNIQYF TRBV7-9 . TRBJ2-4 .
TGTGCCAGCAGTTTCCAAACCTATGGGGACTATGGGTTCTTC CASSFQTYGDYGFF TRBV28 . TRBJ2-1 TRBD2
TGCGCCAGCAGCCAACGGGCCCTGAACACTGAAGCTTTCTTT CASSQRALNTEAFF TRBV4-1 . TRBJ1-1 .
TGTGCCAGCAGCTCGGACAGGGGGCGATCACCCCTCCACTTT CASSSDRGRSPLHF TRBV5-6 . TRBJ1-6 TRBD1
TGTGCCAGCAGCGCCCGGACGGAGGAAGCTTTCTTT CASSARTEEAFF TRBV5-5 . TRBJ1-1 .
TGCGCCAGCAGCTTGGTGGCTAGCGGGAGCTATGAGCAGTTCTTC CASSLVASGSYEQFF TRBV5-1 . TRBJ2-1 TRBD2
TGCGCCAGCAAAGGACAGGTGAACACCGGGGAGCTGTTTTTT CASKGQVNTGELFF TRBV5-1 . TRBJ2-2 TRBD1
TGTGCCTGGAGCCAGGGAGCTGGAAACACCATATATTTT CAWSQGAGNTIYF TRBV30 . TRBJ1-3 .
TGTGCCAGCAGCGTAGGGGCAGGGGAAAGGTATGGCTACACCTTC CASSVGAGERYGYTF TRBV9 . TRBJ1-2 .
TGTGCCAGCAGCTTAACGGGGACCCCAAACTCTGGGGCCAACGTCCTGACTTTC CASSLTGTPNSGANVLTF TRBV7-3 . TRBJ2-6 .
TGTGCCAGCACCTCGGCAGGGGGCTACGAGACCCAGTACTTC CASTSAGGYETQYF TRBV27 . TRBJ2-5 TRBD1
TGCGCCAGCAGCCAAGCCACAGGGGCCAGCACAGATACGCAGTATTTT CASSQATGASTDTQYF TRBV4-1 . TRBJ2-3 TRBD1
TGTGCCAGCAGTTCGGGTAATTCACCCCTCCACTTT CASSSGNSPLHF TRBV28 few TRBJ1-6 .
TGTGCCAGCAGCTTAAAGAACAATCAGCCCCAGCATTTT CASSLKNNQPQHF TRBV7-8 . TRBJ1-5 .
TGTGCCAGCAGCTTCGGACAGGGGTCGGGGGAGCAGTACTTC CASSFGQGSGEQYF TRBV7-6 . TRBJ2-7 TRBD1
TGTGCCAGCGGAGTGGCAGGGGGGAAATACGAGCAGTACTTC CASGVAGGKYEQYF TRBV25-1 few TRBJ2-7 .
TGTGCCAGCAGCTTAGCCCGACTAGCGGGGACGTCCACAGATACGCAGTATTTT CASSLARLAGTSTDTQYF TRBV7-2 once TRBJ2-3 TRBD2
TGTGCCAGCAGTGCGGACAGGGAAGGGGAAAAACTGTTTTTT CASSADREGEKLFF TRBV6-1 . TRBJ1-4 TRBD1
TGTGCCTGGAGTCAATTGGCTTCTCAGCCCCAGCATTTT CAWSQLASQPQHF TRBV30 . TRBJ1-5 .
TGTGCCAGCTCAGGGGACAGTCGGGACACCATATATTTT CASSGDSRDTIYF TRBV18 once TRBJ1-3 TRBD1
TGTGCCAGCTCACCAGGGGGCGGGAACACTGAAGCTTTCTTT CASSPGGGNTEAFF TRBV18 . TRBJ1-1 .
TGTGCCACCAGCATAGGGGTTTCCTACGAGCAGTACTTC CATSIGVSYEQYF TRBV15 . TRBJ2-7 .
TGTGCCAGCAGCCCTCCGGATGACACTGAAGCTTTCTTT CASSPPDDTEAFF TRBV7-2 . TRBJ1-1 .
TGTGCCTGGAGTTTGGGACTAGTTCAAGAGACCCAGTACTTC CAWSLGLVQETQYF TRBV30 . TRBJ2-5 TRBD2
TGTGCCAGTAGTGCATCCGGGACAAGAAATCAGCCCCAGCATTTT CASSASGTRNQPQHF TRBV19 . TRBJ1-5 .
TGTGCCACCCAAGGGACTCCCTACAATGAGCAGTTCTTC CATQGTPYNEQFF TRBV19 few TRBJ2-1 .
TGTGCCAGCAGCCAGGGACAGAATGGTATCTATGGCTACACCTTC CASSQGQNGIYGYTF TRBV14 . TRBJ1-2 TRBD1
TGTGCCTGGAGGAGGCCGGCGGGGGTCGTGGAAAAACTGTTTTTT CAWRRPAGVVEKLFF TRBV30 once TRBJ1-4 .
TGTGCCACCAGCAGAGATCGACTAGGGAGCACAGATACGCAGTATTTT CATSRDRLGSTDTQYF TRBV15 . TRBJ2-3 .
TGTGCCTGGAACGAGGGACTAGCGGGCTTCGAGCAGTACTTC CAWNEGLAGFEQYF TRBV30 . TRBJ2-7 TRBD2
TGTGCCAGCAGTCCTCCGGGACTACCAGCCAATGAGCAGTTCTTC CASSPPGLPANEQFF TRBV6-6 . TRBJ2-1 TRBD2
TGTGCCAGCTCACCAACAGCAGCGGGGACGGCTTTCTTT CASSPTAAGTAFF TRBV18 once TRBJ1-1 .
TGTGCCAGCAGCTTAATGTTTACAGATACGCAGTATTTT CASSLMFTDTQYF TRBV7-3 . TRBJ2-3 .
TGTGCCAGCAGCTTAGAGGCGGGGTCCGGTTCACCCCTCCACTTT CASSLEAGSGSPLHF TRBV11-3 . TRBJ1-6 .
TGTGCCTGGAGTAGGACGGTCTATGGCTACACCTTC CAWSRTVYGYTF TRBV30 . TRBJ1-2 .
TGTGCCAGCAGCGGTAGCTGGGACGGGGACTTGGGCTACACCTTC CASSGSWDGDLGYTF TRBV5-5 . TRBJ1-2 .
TGTGCCAGCAGCTCCTCAGGGAGGAGCACAGATACGCAGTATTTT CASSSSGRSTDTQYF TRBV5-4 . TRBJ2-3 .
TGTGCCAGCAGTAGAGCGGGGAGCTCCTACAATGAGCAGTTCTTC CASSRAGSSYNEQFF TRBV6-1 . TRBJ2-1 TRBD2
TGTGCCAGCAGCTTAGGACCCACTTTCGATGAGCAGTTCTTC CASSLGPTFDEQFF TRBV7-8 . TRBJ2-1 .
TGTGCCAGCTCACCGGCCTCAGGGCCCTACGAGCAGTACTTC CASSPASGPYEQYF TRBV18 . TRBJ2-7 .
TGTGCCAGCAGTCCAGGGACAGGGTGGGGTAATTCACCCCTCCACTTT CASSPGTGWGNSPLHF TRBV7-9 . TRBJ1-6 TRBD1
TGCGCCAGCAGCTTGAGGGCAGAAGGCTATGGCTACACCTTC CASSLRAEGYGYTF TRBV5-1 . TRBJ1-2 .
TGTGCCAGCAGCTCAGGGACTAGCGGGGTCGAGCAGTACTTC CASSSGTSGVEQYF TRBV9 . TRBJ2-7 TRBD2
TGTGCCAGCTCACCATTAGGGGAGACCGGGGAGCTGTTTTTT CASSPLGETGELFF TRBV18 . TRBJ2-2 .
TGTGCCAGCAGCCCGCGGGACAGGGGTCAGACCCAGTACTTC CASSPRDRGQTQYF TRBV27 few TRBJ2-5 TRBD1
TGTGCCAGCAGTGTTGAGACTGCGGCGTCACCCCTCCACTTT CASSVETAASPLHF TRBV2 . TRBJ1-6 .
TGTGCCTGGATCCCCTGGGGGGGGCTTGATGGCTACACCTTC CAWIPWGGLDGYTF TRBV30 . TRBJ1-2 .
TGTGCCAGCAGCACCACAGGGGACCCCTACGAGCAGTACTTC CASSTTGDPYEQYF TRBV7-2 . TRBJ2-7 TRBD1
TGTGCCAGCAGTGCCAGGGGACAGGCTAACAATGAGCAGTTCTTC CASSARGQANNEQFF TRBV28 . TRBJ2-1 TRBD1
TGTGCCAGCAGCTTTGACAGGAGTAAGCAGTTCTTC CASSFDRSKQFF TRBV2 . TRBJ2-1 .
TGTGCCAGCAGTTACTCGGGTAGCGGAGACCAAGAGACCCAGTACTTC CASSYSGSGDQETQYF TRBV6-6 . TRBJ2-5 .
TGTGCCAGCAGTTTAGGCGGGTCTAACTATGGCTACACCTTC CASSLGGSNYGYTF TRBV28 . TRBJ1-2 .
TGTGCCAGCAGCCCAGGCGGGGCAGGCGAGCAGTACTTC CASSPGGAGEQYF TRBV7-3 . TRBJ2-7 .
TGTGCCAGCAGCCGAAGTCAAGGAGATACGCAGTATTTT CASSRSQGDTQYF TRBV7-2 . TRBJ2-3 .